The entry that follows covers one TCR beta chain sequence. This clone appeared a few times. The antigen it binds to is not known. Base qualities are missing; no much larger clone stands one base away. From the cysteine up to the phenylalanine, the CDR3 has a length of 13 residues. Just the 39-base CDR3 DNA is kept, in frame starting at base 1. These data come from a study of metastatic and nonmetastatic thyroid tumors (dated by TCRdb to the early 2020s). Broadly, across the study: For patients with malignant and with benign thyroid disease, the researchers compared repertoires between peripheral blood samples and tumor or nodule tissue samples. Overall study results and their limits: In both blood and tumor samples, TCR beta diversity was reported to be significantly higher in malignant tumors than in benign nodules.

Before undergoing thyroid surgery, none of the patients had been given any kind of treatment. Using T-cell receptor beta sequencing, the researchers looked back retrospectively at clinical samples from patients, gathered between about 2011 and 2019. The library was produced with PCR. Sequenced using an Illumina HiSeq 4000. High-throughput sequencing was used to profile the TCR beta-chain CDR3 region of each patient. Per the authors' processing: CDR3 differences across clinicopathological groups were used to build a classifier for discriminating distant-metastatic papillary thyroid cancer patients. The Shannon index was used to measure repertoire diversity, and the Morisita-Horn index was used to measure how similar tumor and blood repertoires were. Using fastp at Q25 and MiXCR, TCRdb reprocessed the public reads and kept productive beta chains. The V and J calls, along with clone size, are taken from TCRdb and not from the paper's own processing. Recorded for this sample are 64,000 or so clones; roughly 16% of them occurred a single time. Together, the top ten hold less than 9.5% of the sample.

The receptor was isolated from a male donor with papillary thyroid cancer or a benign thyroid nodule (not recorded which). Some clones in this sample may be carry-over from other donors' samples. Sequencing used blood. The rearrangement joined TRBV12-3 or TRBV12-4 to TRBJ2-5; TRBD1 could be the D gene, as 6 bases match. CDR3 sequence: CATKTGWGETQYF. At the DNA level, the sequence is TGTGCTACCAAGACAGGCTGGGGGGAGACCCAGTACTTC.